The clone carrying this T cell receptor (beta chain) was counted between two and nine times. The data were obtained in a study of T-cell reconstitution after alpha-beta-depleted transplantation in children. The TCRbeta library was prepared with unique molecular identifiers. TCRdb passed the PCR reads through MiXCR, listing each CDR3 protein once. The table has about 460,000 distinct CDR3 sequences, about 10% seen once. The sequencing used PBMCs, mostly from graft donor cells, collected 180 days after TCRalphabeta/CD19-depleted stem cell transplant. The receptor was isolated from a female patient aged 2-9 years who had a stem cell transplant for aplastic anemia, so the T cells may come from the graft donor.

For the CDR3, the DNA is TGTGCCAGCAGCTTGGCTATCCAGGGGGCGAGGCGGTATGGCTACACCTTC. Translation gives CASSLAIQGARRYGYTF. The J gene is TRBJ1-2, the V gene TRBV5-5; 8 bases align to TRBD1. This CDR3 has 17 amino acids. V gave up 0 bases and J gave up 5 bases; unmatched junction bases: 12. The V gene's germline CDR1 is SGHKS and CDR2 YYEKEE (reference sequence).